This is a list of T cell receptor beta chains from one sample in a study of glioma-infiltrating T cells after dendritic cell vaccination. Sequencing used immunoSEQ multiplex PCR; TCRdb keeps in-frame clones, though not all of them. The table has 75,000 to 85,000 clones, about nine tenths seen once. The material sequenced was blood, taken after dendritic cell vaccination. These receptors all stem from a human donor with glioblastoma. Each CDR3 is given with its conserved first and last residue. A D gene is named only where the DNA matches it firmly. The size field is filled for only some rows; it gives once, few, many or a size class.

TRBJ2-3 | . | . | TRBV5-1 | CASSYSENRADTQYF | TGCGCCAGCAGTTATAGCGAGAATAGGGCAGATACGCAGTATTTT
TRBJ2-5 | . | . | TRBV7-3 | CASSPGGQETQYF | TGTGCCAGCTCCCCCGGGGGCCAAGAGACCCAGTACTTC
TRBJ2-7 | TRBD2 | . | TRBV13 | CASSLEDSGNLGAYEQYF | TGTGCCAGCAGCTTAGAAGATAGCGGGAACCTGGGAGCCTACGAGCAGTACTTC
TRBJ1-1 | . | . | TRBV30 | CAWSVSGVNTEAFF | TGTGCCTGGAGTGTAAGCGGGGTGAACACTGAAGCTTTCTTT
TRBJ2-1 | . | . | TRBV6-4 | CASSLGHLGLNEQFF | TGTGCCAGCAGTTTGGGACACCTGGGCCTCAATGAGCAGTTCTTC
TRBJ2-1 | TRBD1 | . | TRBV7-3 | CASSLGTGTYNEQFF | TGTGCCAGCAGCCTAGGGACAGGTACTTACAATGAGCAGTTCTTC
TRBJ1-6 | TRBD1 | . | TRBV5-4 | CAISTGQGTSPLHF | TGTGCCATCTCGACTGGACAGGGGACTTCACCCCTCCACTTT
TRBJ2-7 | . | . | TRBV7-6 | CASSADLLAYEQYF | TGTGCCAGCAGCGCCGATCTATTAGCCTACGAGCAGTACTTC
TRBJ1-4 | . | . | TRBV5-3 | CARSFRERANEKLFF | TGTGCCAGAAGCTTCCGGGAAAGAGCTAATGAAAAACTGTTTTTT
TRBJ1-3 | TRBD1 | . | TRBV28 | CASSFQAGGAGNTIYF | TGTGCCAGCAGTTTTCAAGCAGGGGGCGCTGGAAACACCATATATTTT
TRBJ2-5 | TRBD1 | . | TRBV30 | CAWSVSGGLSPGETQYF | TGTGCCTGGAGTGTGTCAGGGGGCCTTAGCCCAGGGGAGACCCAGTACTTC
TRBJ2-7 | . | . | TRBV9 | CASSVGSGGAAYEQYF | TGTGCCAGCAGCGTGGGAAGTGGTGGGGCTGCCTACGAGCAGTACTTC
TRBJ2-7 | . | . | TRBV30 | CAWSDSQGTYEQYF | TGTGCCTGGAGTGACTCTCAGGGGACCTACGAGCAGTACTTC
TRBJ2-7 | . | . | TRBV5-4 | CASSLTSHEQYF | TGTGCCAGCAGCCTGACTAGTCACGAGCAGTACTTC
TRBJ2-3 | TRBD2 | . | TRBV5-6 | CASSPGLAGTTDTQYF | TGTGCCAGCAGCCCGGGACTAGCGGGTACCACAGATACGCAGTATTTT
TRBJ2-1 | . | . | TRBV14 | CASSQARVGEQFF | TGTGCCAGCAGCCAAGCCAGGGTGGGTGAGCAGTTCTTC
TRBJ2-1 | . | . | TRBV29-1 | CSVASSNEQFF | TGCAGCGTTGCTAGTTCCAATGAGCAGTTCTTC
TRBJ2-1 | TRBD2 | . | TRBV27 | CASSLAGGTSSYNEQFF | TGTGCCAGCAGTTTAGCGGGGGGAACCAGCTCCTACAATGAGCAGTTCTTC
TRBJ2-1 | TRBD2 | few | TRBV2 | CASRLNPSASGSSPVF | TGTGCCAGCAGATTGAATCCCTCAGCTAGCGGGAGTTCCCCGGTCTTC
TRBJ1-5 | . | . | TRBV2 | CASADTNRAQPQHF | TGTGCCAGCGCCGACACCAACAGGGCTCAGCCCCAGCATTTT
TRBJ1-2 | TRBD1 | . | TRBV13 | CASSFGTATNYGYTF | TGTGCCAGCAGCTTTGGGACAGCCACTAACTATGGCTACACCTTC
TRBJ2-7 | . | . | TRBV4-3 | CASSQDQEDYYEQYF | TGCGCCAGCAGCCAAGATCAAGAGGATTACTACGAGCAGTACTTC
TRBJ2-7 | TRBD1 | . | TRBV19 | CASSRDSSYEQYF | TGTGCCAGTAGTCGGGACAGCTCCTACGAGCAGTACTTC
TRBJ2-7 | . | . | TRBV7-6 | CASSPLAGGRGYEQYF | TGTGCCAGCAGCCCGCTTGCAGGAGGCCGCGGCTACGAGCAGTACTTC
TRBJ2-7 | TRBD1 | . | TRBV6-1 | CASLPDRGFYEQYF | TGTGCCAGCCTGCCAGACAGGGGTTTCTACGAGCAGTACTTC
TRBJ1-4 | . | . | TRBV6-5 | CASSSSGARNEKLFF | TGTGCCAGCAGTTCCTCGGGGGCGCGTAATGAAAAACTGTTTTTT
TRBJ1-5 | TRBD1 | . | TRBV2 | CASSEKRSGQGAGQPQHF | TGTGCCAGCAGTGAAAAAAGATCGGGACAGGGGGCCGGTCAGCCCCAGCATTTT
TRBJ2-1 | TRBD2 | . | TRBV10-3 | CAISYSGGGLYNEQFF | TGTGCCATCAGTTATAGCGGGGGGGGACTTTACAATGAGCAGTTCTTC
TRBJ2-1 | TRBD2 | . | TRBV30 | CAWRRLAGGSSYNEQFF | TGTGCCTGGAGGAGGCTAGCGGGAGGGAGCTCCTACAATGAGCAGTTCTTC
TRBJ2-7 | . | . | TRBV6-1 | CASSEASSQGYEQYF | TGTGCCAGCAGTGAAGCGTCCTCGCAGGGGTACGAGCAGTACTTC
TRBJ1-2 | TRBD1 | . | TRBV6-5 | CASSYRGQGDYGYTF | TGTGCCAGCAGTTACCGAGGACAGGGGGACTATGGCTACACCTTC